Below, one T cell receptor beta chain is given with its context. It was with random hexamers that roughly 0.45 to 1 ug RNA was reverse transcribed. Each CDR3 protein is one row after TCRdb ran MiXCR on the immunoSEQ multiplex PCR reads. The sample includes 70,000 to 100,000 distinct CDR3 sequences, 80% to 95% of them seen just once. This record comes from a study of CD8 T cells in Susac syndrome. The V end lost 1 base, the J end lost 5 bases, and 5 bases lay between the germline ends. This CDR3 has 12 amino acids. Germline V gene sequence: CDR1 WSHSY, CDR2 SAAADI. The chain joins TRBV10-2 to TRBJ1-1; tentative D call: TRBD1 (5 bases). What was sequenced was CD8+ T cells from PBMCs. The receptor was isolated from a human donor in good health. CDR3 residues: CASSEWGTEAFF. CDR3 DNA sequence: TGCGCCAGCAGTGAGTGGGGGACTGAAGCTTTCTTT.